This T cell receptor (beta chain) was profiled in a study of T cell responses to AZD1222 COVID-19 vaccine (dated by TCRdb to about 2021). Study-wide context: AZD1222 recipients with second doses at about 4 weeks or about 12 weeks were pooled, because spike-specific TCR depth and breadth did not differ between schedules. TCR sequencing was performed for 230 to 250 trial participants, of whom some 200 were given two doses of AZD1222 and around 25 were given two doses of MenACWY control vaccine. Trial participants were enrolled by age into 18-55, 56-69 and 70-plus year subgroups, with around 140, 26 and 57 TCR-sequenced participants respectively.

In the paper's terms, the time point label means: baseline before first vaccination. Vaccinee samples came from UK trials COV001 and COV002, including a single-blind randomized controlled phase 2/3 trial of AZD1222 (ChAdOx1 nCoV-19) in healthy adults. Trial participant PBMC samples were collected at day 0 and day 28 after the second dose for TCRbeta chain sequencing. Summary of the overall study and its limitations: CD4 TCRs associated with the vaccine covered the entire spike protein, and the dominant responses were in regions 160-218 and 743-854. Epitopes outside the regions mutated in the B.1.351 and B.1.1.7 variants were reportedly recognized by nearly half of the unique spike-specific TCRs. Only five to seven AZD1222 recipients were SARS-CoV-2 seropositive at baseline, limiting conclusions about previously exposed vaccinees. A significant rise in spike-specific TCR breadth and depth was observed after two AZD1222 doses relative to day 0 and relative to MenACWY recipients. Because no day 14 peak-response samples were available, the repertoires could be characterized only after the peak T cell response. Participants were mostly white British and included more females than males, and it was suggested by the authors that clonal diversity may have been underestimated. In the small 56-69-year group, the increase in depth fell short of significance, most likely because of low power.

The junction carries 4 bases between V and J, which are trimmed by 2 bases and 3 bases respectively. Via the germline V gene, CDR1 is MDHEN and CDR2 SYDVKM. The CDR3 spans 12 residues, from the cysteine through the phenylalanine. The sequence is cut down to CDR3 DNA, 36 bases in frame from base 1. The CDR3 regions of human TCRbeta chains were analyzed by immunosequencing. In the paper's pipeline: Repertoire TCRs were matched against a reference library of SARS-CoV-2-specific TCRs generated with the MIRA antigen-specificity platform. Breadth meant the fraction of unique TCRs that were SARS-CoV-2-associated, whereas depth meant the fraction of total T cells that were SARS-CoV-2-associated. Each spike-specific TCR was assigned to its reactive spike region and to a CD4 or CD8 class using the MIRA data. Log10-transformed breadth and depth values were compared by one-way ANOVA with Sidak's multiple comparisons tests. What TCRdb holds here is the immuneACCESS table cut down to in-frame rearrangements. Part of the clones is not present; checked against another copy, under half of the missing clones reflect an unresolved V gene, and the others are unexplained. That table supplies the V and J calls and clone size; D and trimming were determined from the DNA. Present in this sample are about 140,000 clones, around nine tenths of which were seen just once. The ten largest clones capture approximately 4.5% of the sample.

Details on this clone: No antigen is known for it. Base qualities are missing; no much larger clone stands one base away. Other nucleotide sequences in the sample specify the same CDR3.

The chain uses TRBV28 and TRBJ1-1; no D gene call is confident. Sequencing used peripheral blood, obtained on day 0 of AZD1222 vaccination. This receptor was obtained from an adult in good health. The CDR3 region reads CASSLGYTEAFF. The base sequence is TGTGCCAGCAGTTTAGGTTACACTGAAGCTTTCTTT.